This T cell receptor beta chain was identified in a study of T cells in Graves' hyperthyroidism and ophthalmopathy. Findings and caveats of the study: Most clonotypes expanded in the thyroid (above 0.001) were also present in blood.

This clonotype was seen a few times. Its specificity is not known. Germline V gene data show CDR1 as LNHDA and CDR2 as SQIVND (reference sequence). Trimming stripped 2 bases from V and 4 bases from J, with 11 bases between. CDR3 size: 14 residues. Amplification of TCR beta CDR3 regions used RNA as the template. The study used the HTBI primer set for a first-round RT-PCR of the TCR CDR3. Via MiXCR, TCRdb re-called the multiplex PCR reads, giving one row per CDR3 protein. Here the sample spans 450,000 to 650,000 distinct CDR3 sequences, less than 25% being singletons. These patients, aged 18 to 65, had recently diagnosed hyperthyroidism lasting under 2 months. Uncontrolled infection, other autoimmune disease, pregnancy or lactation disqualified patients from enrolment.

The chain uses TRBV19 and TRBJ1-2; possibly TRBD1 for D (5 bases). Sequencing input: blood. This clonotype originated in a man between 18 and 35 years old with Graves' hyperthyroidism. The CDR3 sequence: CASSIMRGSYGYTF. Written as DNA, the CDR3 is TGTGCCAGTAGTATAATGAGGGGTTCCTATGGCTACACCTTC.